Listed here are 7 T cell receptor beta chains from one sample, sequenced in a study of read filtering for tumor transcriptome and immune sequencing. The library was built from about 400 ng RNA with molecular barcoded adaptors for alpha/delta and beta/gamma chains. Each CDR3 protein is one row after TCRdb ran MiXCR on the reads. Of about 130,000 distinct CDR3 sequences listed, over 10% are singletons. The sequencing input was a population of CD138-negative cells sorted from bone marrow. These receptors all come from a donor older than 35 with multiple myeloma.

In its sample, this clonotype was seen many times. The chain combines TRBV5-1 with TRBJ2-1; D unclear. There are 13 residues in the CDR3. Germline CDR1 SGHRS, CDR2 YFSETQ. Trimming left V 4 bases short and J 5 bases short, with 10 bases between. The CDR3 loop reads CASSGDGHNEQFF. CDR3 nucleotides: TGCGCCAGCAGCGGCGACGGTCACAATGAGCAGTTCTTC.

This clonotype was seen many times. The rearrangement uses TRBV4-1 and TRBJ1-4; TRBD1 matches at 11 bases. The germline V gene has CDR1 MGHRA and CDR2 YSYEKL. The CDR3 sequence is 16 residues long. After removal of 5 bases from V and 8 bases from J, the junction contained 10 bases not matched to a gene. CDR3 amino acids: CASSSRTGGGGEKLFF. DNA for the CDR3: TGCGCCAGCAGCTCCCGGACAGGGGGCGGTGGAGAAAAACTGTTTTTT.

The CDR3 is CASSLDLQSSYEQYF. CDR3 coding DNA: TGTGCCAGCAGCTTAGATCTGCAGAGCTCCTACGAGCAGTACTTC. The chain is built from TRBV7-9 and TRBJ2-7; D gene ambiguous. Deletions cut 1 base from V and 0 bases from J, with 10 bases between. The CDR3 is made up of 15 amino acids. Germline V CDR1 and CDR2: SEHNR, FQNEAQ (reference sequence).

This clonotype was observed at least ten times. The chain couples TRBV29-1 to TRBJ2-1, with 13 bases aligning to TRBD2. The CDR3 contains 16 residues. Germline V CDR1 and CDR2: SQVTM, ANQGSEA. V was clipped by 6 bases and J by 9 bases; unmatched bases: 14. This CDR3 reads CSVPTSGRSPLSEQFF. In nucleotides, the CDR3 is TGCAGCGTCCCGACTAGCGGGAGGTCTCCTCTTAGTGAGCAGTTCTTC.

This clonotype was recorded at least ten times. The genes are TRBV7-9 and TRBJ2-1; 9 bases agree with TRBD2. This CDR3 comprises 15 residues. The V segment lost 6 bases and the J segment 3 bases; nucleotides outside the gene matches: 6. Germline CDR1 reads SEHNR; CDR2 reads FQNEAQ (reference sequence). CDR3 sequence: CASRATSGLYNEQFF. As DNA, the CDR3 is TGTGCCAGCAGGGCTACTAGCGGGCTCTACAATGAGCAGTTCTTC.

This clonotype has a count of ten or more. The CDR3 coding sequence is TGTGCCAGCAGTTACTCGAGTACTATCACAGATACGCAGTATTTT. The encoded protein is CASSYSSTITDTQYF. The chain is built from TRBV6-6 and TRBJ2-3; unclear D gene. The CDR3 has 15 residues. The germline V and J ends were trimmed by 0 bases and 2 bases, with 9 bases remaining between them. Germline V lookup: CDR1 MNHNY, CDR2 SVGAGI (reference sequence).

This clonotype was seen ten or more times. The V gene is TRBV28, the J gene TRBJ1-5; the D is unclear. CDR1 MDHEN and CDR2 SYDVKM come from the germline V gene. The CDR3 is 15 amino acids. Deletions cut 7 bases from V and 2 bases from J, with 15 bases between. The DNA for the CDR3 is TGTGCCAGCAACACCCCCGGGCGAGGCAATCAGCCCCAGCATTTT. As protein: CASNTPGRGNQPQHF.